This TCR beta chain is drawn from a study of blood T cell repertoires in COVID-19. Here immunoSEQ multiplex PCR was the method, and the copy in TCRdb shows in-frame clones only, minus some. The sample records some 520,000 clones, approximately 89% being singletons. The CDR3 has 14 residues. Germline V gene lookup returns CDR1 SQVTM and CDR2 ANQGSEA. V dropped 7 bases and J dropped 3; count of bases not matched to a gene: 6. The origin of this receptor is a man younger than 35 with COVID-19, enrolled during active disease. The J gene is TRBJ2-3, the V gene TRBV29-1, with 11 bases identical to TRBD2. The sample consisted of peripheral blood. The CDR3 region is CSGRASGRTDTQYF. DNA for the CDR3: TGCAGCGGTCGAGCTAGCGGGAGGACAGATACGCAGTATTTT.